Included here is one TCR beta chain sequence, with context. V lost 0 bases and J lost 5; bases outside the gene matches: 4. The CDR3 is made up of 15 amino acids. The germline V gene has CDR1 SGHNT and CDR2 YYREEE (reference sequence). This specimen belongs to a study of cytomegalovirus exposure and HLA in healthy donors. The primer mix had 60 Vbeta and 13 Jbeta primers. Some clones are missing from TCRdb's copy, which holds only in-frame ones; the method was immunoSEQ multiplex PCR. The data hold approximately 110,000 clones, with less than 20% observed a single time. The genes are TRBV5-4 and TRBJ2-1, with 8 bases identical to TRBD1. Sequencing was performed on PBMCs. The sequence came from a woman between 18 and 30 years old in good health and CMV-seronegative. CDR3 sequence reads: CASSLGTGTHNEQFF. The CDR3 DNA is TGTGCCAGCAGCTTGGGGACAGGGACGCACAATGAGCAGTTCTTC.